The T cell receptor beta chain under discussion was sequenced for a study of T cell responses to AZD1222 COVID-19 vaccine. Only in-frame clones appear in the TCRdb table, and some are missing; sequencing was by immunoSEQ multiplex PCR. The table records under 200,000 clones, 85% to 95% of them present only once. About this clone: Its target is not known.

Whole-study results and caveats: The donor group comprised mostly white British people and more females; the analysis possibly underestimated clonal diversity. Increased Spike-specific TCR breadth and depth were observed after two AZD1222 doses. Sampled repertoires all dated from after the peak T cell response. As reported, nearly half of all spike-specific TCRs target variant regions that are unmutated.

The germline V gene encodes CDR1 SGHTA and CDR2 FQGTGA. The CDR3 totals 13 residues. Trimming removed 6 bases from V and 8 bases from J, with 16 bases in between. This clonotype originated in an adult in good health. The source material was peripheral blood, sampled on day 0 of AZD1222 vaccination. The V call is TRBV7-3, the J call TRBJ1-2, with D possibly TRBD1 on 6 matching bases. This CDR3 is CASSPRGFGGYTF. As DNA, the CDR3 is TGTGCCAGCAGTCCCAGGGGATTTGGAGGCTACACCTTC.